This T cell receptor beta chain was captured in a study of blood T cell repertoires in COVID-19. The CDR3 spans 14 residues. Germline CDR1 and CDR2: SGHAT and FQNNGV. With 3 bases removed from V and 2 bases from J, the gap between germline ends came to 7 bases. The protocol was immunoSEQ multiplex PCR, while the TCRdb copy is restricted to in-frame clones and leaves out a portion. The sample holds about 250,000 clones; about 82% are singletons and the top ten take 5.5% to 8%. The sample comprised peripheral blood. The rearrangement joins TRBV11-2 to TRBJ2-2, with D tentatively TRBD1 (5 bases). The receptor was isolated from a woman aged 55-69 years with active or convalescent COVID-19. The CDR3 DNA follows: TGTGCCAGCAGCTTTGACAGAAACACCGGGGAGCTGTTTTTT. Protein sequence: CASSFDRNTGELFF.